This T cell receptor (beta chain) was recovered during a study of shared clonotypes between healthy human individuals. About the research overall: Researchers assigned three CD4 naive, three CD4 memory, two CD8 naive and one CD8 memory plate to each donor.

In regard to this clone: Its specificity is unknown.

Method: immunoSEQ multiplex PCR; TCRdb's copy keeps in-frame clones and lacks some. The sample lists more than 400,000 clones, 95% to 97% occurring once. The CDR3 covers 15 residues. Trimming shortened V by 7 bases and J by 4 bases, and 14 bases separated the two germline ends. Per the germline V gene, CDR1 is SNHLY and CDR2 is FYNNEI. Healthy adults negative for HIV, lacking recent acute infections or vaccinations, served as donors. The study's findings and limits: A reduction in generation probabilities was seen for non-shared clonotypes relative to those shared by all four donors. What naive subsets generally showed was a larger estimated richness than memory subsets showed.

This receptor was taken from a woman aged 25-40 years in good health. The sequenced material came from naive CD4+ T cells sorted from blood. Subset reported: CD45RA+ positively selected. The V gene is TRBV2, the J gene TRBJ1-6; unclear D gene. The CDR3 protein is CASTQEHRYNSPLHF. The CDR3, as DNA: TGTGCCAGCACTCAAGAACATAGATATAATTCACCCCTCCACTTT. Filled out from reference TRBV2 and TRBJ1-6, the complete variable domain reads EPEVTQTPSHQVTQMGQEVILRCVPISNHLYFYWYRQILGQKVEFLVSFYNNEISEKSEIFDDQFSVERPDGSNFTLKIRSTKLEDSAMYFCASTQEHRYNSPLHFGNGTRLTVT.